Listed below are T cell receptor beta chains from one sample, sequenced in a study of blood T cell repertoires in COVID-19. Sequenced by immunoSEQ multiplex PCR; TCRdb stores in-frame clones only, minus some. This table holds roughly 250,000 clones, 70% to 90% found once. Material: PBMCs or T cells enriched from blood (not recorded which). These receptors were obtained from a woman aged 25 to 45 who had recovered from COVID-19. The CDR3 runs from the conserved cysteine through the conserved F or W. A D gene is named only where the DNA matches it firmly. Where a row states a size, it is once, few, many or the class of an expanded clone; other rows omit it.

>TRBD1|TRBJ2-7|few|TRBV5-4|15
CASSLAGQGLYEQYF
TGTGCCAGCAGCTTGGCTGGACAGGGATTATACGAGCAGTACTTC
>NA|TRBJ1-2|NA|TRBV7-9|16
CASSFPDRSTNYGYTF
TGTGCCAGCAGCTTTCCCGACAGGAGTACTAACTATGGCTACACCTTC
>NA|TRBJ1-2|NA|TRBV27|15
CASSLEGDVGYGYTF
TGTGCCAGCAGTTTAGAGGGGGACGTTGGCTATGGCTACACCTTC
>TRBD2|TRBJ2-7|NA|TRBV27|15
CASQDGAGVLYEQYF
TGTGCCAGCCAGGACGGAGCGGGAGTATTGTACGAGCAGTATTTC
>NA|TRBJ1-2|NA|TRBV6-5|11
CASKAGYGYTF
TGTGCCAGCAAGGCAGGCTATGGCTACACCTTC
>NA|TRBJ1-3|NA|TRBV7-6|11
CASSESSTIYF
TGTGCCAGCAGTGAGTCCTCCACCATATATTTT
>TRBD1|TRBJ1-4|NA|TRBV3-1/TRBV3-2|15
CAISTRDRGREKLFF
TGTGCCATCTCAACGAGGGACAGGGGGCGCGAAAAACTGTTTTTT
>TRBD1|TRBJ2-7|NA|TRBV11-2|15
CASSLARGPLYEQYF
TGTGCCAGCAGCCTTGCAAGGGGGCCCCTCTACGAGCAGTACTTC
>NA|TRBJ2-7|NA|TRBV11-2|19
CASSQTPRNSHGGSYEQYF
TGTGCCAGCAGCCAAACTCCACGAAACTCCCACGGGGGCTCCTACGAGCAGTACTTC
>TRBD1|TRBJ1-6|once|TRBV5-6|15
CASSLGGGWNSPLHF
TGTGCCAGCAGCCTGGGAGGGGGCTGGAATTCACCCCTCCACTTT
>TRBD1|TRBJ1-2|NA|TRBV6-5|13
CASSYEGGSGYTF
TGTGCCAGCAGTTACGAAGGGGGCTCTGGCTACACCTTC
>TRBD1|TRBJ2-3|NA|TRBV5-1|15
CASTFEGTVTDTQYF
TGCGCCAGCACCTTCGAGGGGACAGTCACAGATACGCAGTATTTT
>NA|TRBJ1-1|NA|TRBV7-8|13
CASSFSGGRIAFF
TGTGCCAGCAGCTTTAGTGGCGGGAGGATAGCTTTCTTT
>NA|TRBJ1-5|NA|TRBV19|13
CASGHRANQPQHF
TGTGCCAGTGGACACAGGGCCAATCAGCCCCAGCATTTT
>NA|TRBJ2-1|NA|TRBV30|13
CAQRGTPWGEQFF
TGTGCCCAGAGGGGGACGCCCTGGGGTGAGCAGTTCTTC
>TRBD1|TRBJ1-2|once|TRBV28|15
CASRNRGRSDYGYTF
TGTGCCAGCAGGAACAGGGGGCGCAGCGACTATGGCTACACCTTC
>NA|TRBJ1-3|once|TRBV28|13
CASSQGSGNTIYF
TGTGCCAGCAGCCAGGGCTCTGGAAACACCATATATTTT
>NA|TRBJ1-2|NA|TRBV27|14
CASSLKEKDYGYTF
TGTGCCAGCAGTTTAAAGGAGAAGGACTATGGCTACACCTTC
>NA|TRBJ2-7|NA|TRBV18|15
CASSRYSGDPYEQYF
TGTGCCAGCTCACGGTACAGCGGTGACCCTTACGAGCAGTACTTC
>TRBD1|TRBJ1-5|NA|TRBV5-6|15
CASSRTGDSNQPQHF
TGTGCCAGCAGCCGGACAGGGGATAGCAATCAGCCCCAGCATTTT
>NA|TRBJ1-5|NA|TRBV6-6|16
CASSPLQGDSGQPQHF
TGTGCCAGCAGTCCCCTACAGGGCGATAGTGGTCAGCCCCAGCATTTT
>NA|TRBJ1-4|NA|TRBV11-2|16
CASSFLAAGQNEKLFF
TGTGCCAGCAGCTTCCTCGCGGCGGGCCAGAATGAAAAACTGTTTTTT
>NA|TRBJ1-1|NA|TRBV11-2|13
CASSLGQNTEAFF
TGTGCCAGCAGCCTGGGACAGAACACTGAAGCTTTCTTT
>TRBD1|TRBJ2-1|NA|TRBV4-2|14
CASSRGQNYNEQFF
TGTGCCAGCAGCCGGGGACAGAACTACAATGAGCAGTTCTTC
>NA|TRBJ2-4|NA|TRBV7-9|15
CASSFSDIAKNIQYF
TGTGCCAGCAGCTTTTCAGACATAGCCAAAAACATTCAGTACTTC
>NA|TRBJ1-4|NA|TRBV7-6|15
CASSSPGLTNEKLFF
TGTGCCAGCAGCTCGCCGGGACTGACTAATGAAAAACTGTTTTTT
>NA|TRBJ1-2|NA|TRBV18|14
CASSRGRSNYGYTF
TGTGCCAGCTCACGTGGGCGCAGTAACTATGGCTACACCTTC
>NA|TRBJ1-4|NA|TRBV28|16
CASSSFGEGSGEKLFF
TGTGCCAGCAGTTCCTTTGGGGAGGGCTCTGGTGAAAAACTGTTTTTT
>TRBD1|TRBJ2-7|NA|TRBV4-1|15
CASSLRQGASYEQYF
TGCGCCAGCAGCCTCAGACAGGGGGCCTCCTACGAGCAGTACTTC